The entry below describes one T cell receptor beta chain. Individuals aged roughly 18 to 90 years were recruited from 20 to 25 US areas. This sample was taken from a study of blood T cell repertoires in COVID-19. Authors' data handling: Reference gene primer amplification gave estimated nucleated cell counts. TCRdb keeps only in-frame clones here, not all; method: immunoSEQ multiplex PCR. Clone size and V and J calls were adopted from that table, with D and trimming inferred from the DNA. The table lists some 320,000 clones, around nine tenths of them singletons. Germline CDR1 and CDR2: SEHNR and FQNEAQ (reference sequence). V shed 5 bases and J 5 bases; nucleotides not matched to a gene: 8. The CDR3 loop spans 15 amino acids.

This receptor was taken from a woman in her 30s who had been exposed to COVID-19. The sample was PBMCs or T cells enriched from blood (not recorded which). The chain is built from TRBV7-9 and TRBJ1-5, with TRBD1 matching over 8 bases. The CDR3 spells CASSRTGSRDQPQHF. In DNA form, the CDR3 reads TGTGCCAGCAGCCGGACAGGGAGTAGGGATCAGCCCCAGCATTTT.